This T cell receptor beta chain is from a study of blood T cells in healthy people across ages. Each donor was a healthy Caucasian individual from Russia, aged about 6 to 90. Around 10 milliliters of peripheral blood were drawn from each donor. Germline V gene lookup returns CDR1 MDHEN and CDR2 SYDVKM. Trimming left V 3 bases short and J 6 bases short, with 12 bases between. The length of the CDR3 is 14 residues. Study conclusions and caveats: It was the long-lived donors that had more naive CD4+ cells and higher diversity than aged donors.

A remark on this clonotype: Its antigen is as yet unknown.

PCR was performed a second time for 7 to 11 cycles using a sample-barcoded 5' primer and a J-beta primer mix. All cDNA molecules were each tagged by a template-switch adaptor with 12 random nucleotides. Each CDR3 protein gets one entry after TCRdb re-called the 5' RACE reads with MiXCR. The data contain roughly 2 million distinct CDR3 sequences, around half of them singletons. Sequencing was done on a sample of blood. The TCR comes from a woman in her forties in good health. The chain carries TRBV28 and TRBJ2-1; D uncertain. CDR3 protein: CASSLVPVCNEQFF. CDR3 sequence (DNA): TGTGCCAGCAGTTTGGTCCCCGTTTGCAATGAGCAGTTCTTC.